One and the same sample provided the 14 T cell receptor beta chains below, sequenced in a study of control samples from healthy donors and cancer patients. TCRdb's table, derived via immunoSEQ multiplex PCR, lists solely in-frame clones and lacks some. The data show roughly 40,000 clones, 75% to 90% seen once. The sample consisted of blood. The receptors originated from a man aged 55 to 70 in good health.

The rearrangement uses TRBV7-2 and TRBJ2-5; TRBD1 matches 8 bases. Trimming took 5 bases from V and 6 from J; bases not matched to a gene: 2. Germline-derived CDR1 and CDR2 are SGHTA and FQGNSA. The CDR3 loop spans 12 amino acids. The DNA for the CDR3 is TGTGCCAGCAGCGGACAGGGCAAGACCCAGTACTTC. This encodes CASSGQGKTQYF.

The chain uses TRBV4-1 and TRBJ2-4, with D possibly being TRBD2 (7 bases). Trimming removed 1 base at V and 6 bases at J, with 13 bases between. The CDR3 extends over 15 amino acids. Germline V CDR1 and CDR2: MGHRA, YSYEKL. CDR3 nucleotides: TGCGCCAGCAGCCAAGTGGGGGGGCCGGGAAACATTCAGTACTTC. This sequence encodes CASSQVGGPGNIQYF.

The V gene is TRBV7-9, the J gene TRBJ2-3; maybe TRBD2 (7 bases). In germline, CDR1 is SEHNR, CDR2 FQNEAQ (reference sequence). The CDR3 contains 16 residues. Trimming took 5 bases from V and 8 from J, leaving 23 bases between them. The CDR3 DNA reads TGTGCCAGCAGCCCTAGAGGGGGGGGGCACAGAGGTACGCAGTATTTT. It is translated as CASSPRGGGHRGTQYF.

Only one count was recorded for this clone. This chain links TRBV21-1 with TRBJ1-1. TRBV21-1 is designated a pseudogene. This CDR3 contains 13 residues. The CDR3 loop reads CASTKGVNTEAFF. DNA for the CDR3: TGTGCCAGTACCAAAGGGGTGAACACTGAAGCTTTCTTT.

The genes are TRBV7-2 and TRBJ2-7; TRBD1 might be the D (6 bases). V lost 6 bases and J 2 bases, leaving 17 bases between the germline ends. Germline CDR1 and CDR2: SGHTA and FQGNSA. This CDR3 region has 15 residues. The CDR3 here is CASRPTGFLPYEQYF. CDR3 DNA: TGTGCCAGCAGGCCTACAGGGTTCCTACCCTACGAGCAGTACTTC.

V gene TRBV4-3 combines with J gene TRBJ1-3; D remains ambiguous. The CDR3 loop spans 13 amino acids. Looked up from germline, CDR1 is LGHNA and CDR2 is YSLEER. Deletions cut 0 bases from V and 7 bases from J, with 7 bases between. Here the CDR3 reads CASSQESGNTIYF. The CDR3 nucleotides are TGCGCCAGCAGCCAAGAAAGTGGTAACACCATATATTTT.

The rearrangement joins TRBV5-1 to TRBJ2-3, with 8 bases that match TRBD2. Germline assignment: CDR1 SGHRS and CDR2 YFSETQ. The CDR3 contains 15 residues. J lost 6 bases, V lost 2 bases, and 8 bases had no gene match. CDR3 in DNA: TGCGCCAGCAGCTTAAATATAGCGGGACGGGATACGCAGTATTTT. This encodes CASSLNIAGRDTQYF.

The V gene is TRBV19, the J gene TRBJ1-2; D may be TRBD1 (5 bases). The V gene lost 0 bases and the J gene lost 4 bases, with 12 bases spanning the gap. Germline V gene data show CDR1 as LNHDA and CDR2 as SQIVND (reference sequence). This CDR3 is built from 15 residues. CDR3 sequence reads: CASSIDLRGVYGYTF. The DNA of the CDR3 is TGTGCCAGTAGTATAGATCTACGAGGGGTCTATGGCTACACCTTC.

CDR3 in amino acids: CASSLPRTSGGRNEQFF. CDR3 sequence (DNA): TGCGCCAGCAGCTTACCCCGGACTAGCGGGGGGCGCAATGAGCAGTTCTTC. The chain recombines TRBV5-1 with TRBJ2-1; 14 bases fit TRBD2. After removal of 2 bases from V and 6 bases from J, the junction contained 7 bases not matched to a gene. Germline V lookup: CDR1 SGHRS, CDR2 YFSETQ. This CDR3 region has 17 residues.

This rearrangement joins TRBV28 to TRBJ1-3; 11 bases agree with TRBD1. The CDR3 has 17 residues. Trimming cost V 5 bases and J 4 bases; bases outside gene matches: 10. Germline CDR1 reads MDHEN; CDR2 reads SYDVKM. The CDR3 region is CASSPWTGGLYGNTIYF. The CDR3 DNA follows: TGTGCCAGCAGTCCCTGGACAGGGGGCTTGTACGGAAACACCATATATTTT.

V is TRBV27 and J is TRBJ2-7; possibly TRBD2 for D (6 bases). CDR1 and CDR2 (germline): MNHEY, SMNVEV (reference sequence). The CDR3 covers 14 residues. The germline V and J ends were trimmed by 0 bases and 6 bases, with 12 bases remaining between them. This CDR3 reads CASSLSLANSEQYF. CDR3 nucleotides: TGTGCCAGCAGTTTATCACTAGCTAACAGCGAGCAGTACTTC.

In this sample, this clone turned up a few times. The rearrangement links TRBV5-6 to TRBJ1-2, with a tentative D call TRBD1 (5 bases). Germline lookup yields CDR1 SGHDT and CDR2 YYEEEE. The V end was cut by 4 bases, the J end by 4 bases, with 8 bases between. This CDR3 has 12 amino acids. The CDR3 region has the DNA TGTGCCAGCAGCGGGGGTCCCTATGGCTACACCTTC. Translation gives CASSGGPYGYTF.

The J gene is TRBJ1-2, the V gene TRBV27, with D unclear. Trimming removed 2 bases at V and 8 bases at J, with 15 bases between. Germline CDR1 is MNHEY and CDR2 is SMNVEV (reference sequence). The CDR3 is made up of 14 amino acids. The CDR3 coding sequence is TGTGCCAGCAGTTTAACGACGGCCAGCCAGGGCTACACCTTC. It encodes CASSLTTASQGYTF.

This clone was detected only a few times. This sequence joins TRBV19 and TRBJ2-1; no clear D gene. The CDR3 totals 17 residues. Germline lookup yields CDR1 LNHDA and CDR2 SQIVND (reference sequence). V was shortened by 7 bases and J by 0 bases, with 19 bases between the two germline ends. DNA for the CDR3: TGTGCCAGTACCTCTAATCCTGGCGGAAACTCCTACAATGAGCAGTTCTTC. This gives the protein CASTSNPGGNSYNEQFF.